Sequencing of this TCR beta chain was carried out in a study of T cells in Graves' hyperthyroidism and ophthalmopathy (dated by TCRdb to between 2018 and 2021). In terms of the full investigation: Peripheral blood was sampled at the time of initial diagnosis, prior to any treatment. TCR V-J signatures able to tell the groups apart were searched for in a discovery cohort of some 100 patients, of whom over 40 had Graves' ophthalmopathy and roughly 58 had stable Graves' hyperthyroidism. Prospective prediction of ophthalmopathy was tested in an independent validation cohort of under 20 hyperthyroidism patients and 15 to 17 patients who later progressed to ophthalmopathy. The 75 to 100 discovery patients were divided at random into training and test sets in a 7:3 ratio. The study also compared thyroid tissue and blood T-cell repertoires from roughly six Graves' hyperthyroidism patients. After blood sampling, hyperthyroidism patients were treated with methimazole at a starting dose of 30 mg daily, and ophthalmopathy patients were treated with high-dose intravenous methylprednisolone. According to the paper, TCR Vbeta CDR3 sequencing was carried out on 135 peripheral blood samples, which came from fewer than 50 ophthalmopathy, 75 or so hyperthyroidism and approximately 17 progressor patients. Paper-wide results and their limitations: During validation, the model predicted progression to ophthalmopathy a median of around six months ahead of onset, with almost 71% sensitivity and about 72% specificity. A model built on a 13 V-J signature distinguished ophthalmopathy from stable hyperthyroidism, reaching 85% to 90% sensitivity and about 81% specificity in cross-validation and 80%/75% in testing. Sample size was not statistically predetermined, and blinding of investigators to group allocation was not performed. Most expanded thyroid clonotypes (frequency above 0.001) were also detected in blood, a finding suggesting that blood repertoires may reflect thyroid immune responses.

V is cut by 3 bases and J by 0 bases, and the space between the germline ends is 12 bases. Taken from cysteine to phenylalanine, the CDR3 has 16 residues. The retained sequence is limited to the CDR3, 48 bases, with the frame set at the first base. In this sample, this clonotype turned up a few times. Its antigen is currently not known. No base quality information exists; no much larger clone differs at one position. The TCR beta CDR3 regions were amplified from the RNA transcripts. The first round of RT-PCR for the TCR CDR3 was performed with the HTBI primer set and the Qiagen OneStep RT-PCR kit. A second multiplex PCR round built the libraries, followed by size selection and purification. Paired-end sequencing of the libraries was performed with 100 bp reads on an Illumina HiSeq2000. Per the original workflow: SOAPnuke was used to process the raw data, with reads discarded if the reads contained adapters or uncalled bases, had a mean Phred below 15, or lacked an exact constant-primer or identifier match. COPE v1.2.5 was used to merge the high-quality paired reads, and each unique nucleotide sequence was defined as a clonotype. MiTCR v1.1 was used to align the clonotypes against IMGT TRBV, TRBD and TRBJ reference segments. Analysis was restricted to V-J combinations with a frequency above 0.0001, which covered about 99% of repertoires. The TCS score was defined as F50 (clonal expansion) divided by E x V (chaos), with BLOSUM62-based TCRdist calculated between CDR3 peptides within each V-J. Welch's t-statistics and random forest reduced roughly 540 V-J features to 10 to 15, which were used in a naive Bayes classifier (R e1071). TCRdb itself trimmed the public reads at Q25 with fastp, ran MiXCR and retained productive beta chains. One record per CDR3 amino acid sequence lists the most common genes and DNA. The V and J calls were determined by TCRdb, not by the authors. Here the sample has a few hundred thousand distinct CDR3 sequences; 15% to 18% occur a single time. The ten most abundant clones make up roughly 7.3% of the sample.

A patient counted as having stable Graves' hyperthyroidism if no progression to ophthalmopathy occurred over 18 months of follow-up. Hyperthyroidism patients were newly diagnosed, with disease duration under 2 months, and aged 18 to 65 years. Any patient with an uncontrolled infection, another autoimmune disease, pregnancy or lactation was excluded. Diagnoses relied on clinical symptoms, serum thyroxine and TRAb, thyroid ultrasound and orbital computed tomography. Ficoll-Paque density gradient centrifugation was used to isolate PBMCs from under 11 ml of fresh peripheral blood. Trizol reagent was used to extract total RNA, and RNA quality was then checked on an Agilent 2100 Bioanalyzer.

The receptor's source is a woman aged 25-40 years with Graves' hyperthyroidism. Sequencing used blood. This sequence uses TRBV12-3 or TRBV12-4 and TRBJ1-3; the D gene cannot be named for sure. The CDR3 has the sequence CASSLLGRSSGNTIYF. In nucleotide form, the sequence is TGTGCCAGCAGTTTGCTTGGTAGAAGCTCTGGAAACACCATATATTTT.